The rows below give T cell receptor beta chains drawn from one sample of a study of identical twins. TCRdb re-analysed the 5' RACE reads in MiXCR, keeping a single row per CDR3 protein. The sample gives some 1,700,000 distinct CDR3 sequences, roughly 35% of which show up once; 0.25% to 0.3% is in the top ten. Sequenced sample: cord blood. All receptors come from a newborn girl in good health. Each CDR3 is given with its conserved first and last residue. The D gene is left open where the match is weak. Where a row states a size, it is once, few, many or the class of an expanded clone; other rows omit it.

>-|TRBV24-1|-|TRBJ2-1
CATGRVYNEQFF
TGTGCCACCGGCCGGGTCTACAATGAGCAGTTCTTC
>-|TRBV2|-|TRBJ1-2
CASKAAYGYTF
TGTGCCAGCAAGGCAGCCTATGGCTACACCTTC
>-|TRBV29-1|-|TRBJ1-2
CSVGGILNYGYTF
TGCAGCGTTGGTGGAATACTGAACTATGGCTACACCTTC
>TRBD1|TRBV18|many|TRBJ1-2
CASSPGQDYGYTF
TGTGCCAGCAGCCCGGGACAGGACTATGGCTACACCTTC
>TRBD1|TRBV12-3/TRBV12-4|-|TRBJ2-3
CASSYRKGQGKADTQYF
TGTGCCAGCAGCTATAGGAAGGGACAGGGAAAAGCCGATACGCAGTATTTT
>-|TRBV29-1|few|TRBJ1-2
CSVVQAYYGYTF
TGCAGCGTTGTACAGGCCTACTATGGCTACACCTTC
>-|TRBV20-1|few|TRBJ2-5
CSARDRSLGGETQYF
TGCAGTGCTAGAGATCGAAGTCTTGGGGGGGAGACCCAGTACTTC
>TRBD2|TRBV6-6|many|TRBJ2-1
CASKGGGPNEQFF
TGTGCCAGCAAGGGCGGGGGGCCGAATGAGCAGTTCTTC
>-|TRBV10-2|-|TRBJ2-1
CASSESGGITYEQFF
TGCGCCAGCAGTGAGTCGGGGGGAATTACCTACGAGCAGTTCTTC
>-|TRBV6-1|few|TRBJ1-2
CASSVGIRHGYTF
TGTGCCAGCAGTGTGGGAATTCGGCATGGCTACACCTTC
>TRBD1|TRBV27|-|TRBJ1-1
CASSLIRTGETEAFF
TGTGCCAGCAGTTTAATAAGGACAGGGGAAACTGAAGCTTTCTTT
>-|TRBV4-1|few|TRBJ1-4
CASSQGMGGLNEKLFF
TGCGCCAGCAGCCAAGGGATGGGGGGCCTCAATGAAAAACTGTTTTTT
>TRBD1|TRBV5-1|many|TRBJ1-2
CASSSDGTARGNYGYTF
TGCGCCAGCAGCTCCGACGGGACAGCTCGGGGGAACTATGGCTACACCTTC
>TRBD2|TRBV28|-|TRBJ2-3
CASSFVRGGGTSGSFKTDTQYF
TGTGCCAGCAGTTTTGTGCGGGGAGGGGGTACTAGCGGGAGTTTTAAGACAGATACGCAGTATTTT
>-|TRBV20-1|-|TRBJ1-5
CRAGVGKRNQPQHF
TGCAGGGCGGGGGTGGGAAAGCGCAATCAGCCCCAGCATTTT
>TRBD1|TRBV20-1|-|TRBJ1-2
CSDLQGATNYGYTF
TGCAGTGATCTACAGGGGGCAACTAACTATGGCTACACCTTC
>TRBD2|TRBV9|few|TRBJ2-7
CASSVEGLAGVEQYF
TGTGCCAGCAGCGTAGAAGGACTAGCGGGCGTCGAGCAGTACTTC
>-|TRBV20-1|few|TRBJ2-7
CSAREGGNAYEQYF
TGCAGTGCTAGGGAGGGCGGGAATGCCTACGAGCAGTACTTC
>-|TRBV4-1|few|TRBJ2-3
CASSQGFSTDTQYF
TGCGCCAGCAGCCAAGGTTTTAGCACAGATACGCAGTATTTT
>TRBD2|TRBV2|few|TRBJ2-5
CASSEGTSGYNEQYF
TGTGCCAGCAGTGAAGGGACTAGCGGGTACAATGAGCAGTACTTC
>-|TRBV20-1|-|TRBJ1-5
CSASPAGMVLSNQPQHF
TGCAGTGCTAGTCCCGCAGGGATGGTTCTTAGCAATCAGCCCCAGCATTTT
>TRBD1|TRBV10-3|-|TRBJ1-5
CAISQDRDDQPQHF
TGTGCCATCAGTCAAGACAGGGACGATCAGCCCCAGCATTTT
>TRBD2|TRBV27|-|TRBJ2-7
CASSPSGGLSYEQYF
TGTGCCAGCAGTCCTAGCGGGGGGTTGTCCTACGAGCAGTACTTC
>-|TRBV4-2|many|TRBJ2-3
CASSQDGGYLADTQYF
TGTGCCAGCAGCCAAGATGGAGGATATTTGGCAGATACGCAGTATTTT
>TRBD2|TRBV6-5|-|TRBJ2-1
CASSYIPATSGRNEQFF
TGTGCCAGCAGTTACATCCCTGCGACTAGCGGGAGGAATGAGCAGTTCTTC
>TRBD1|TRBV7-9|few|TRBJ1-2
CASSSSGGPKLYGYTF
TGTGCCAGCAGCTCCTCAGGGGGCCCAAAACTCTATGGCTACACCTTC
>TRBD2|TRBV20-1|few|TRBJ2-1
CSATGLAGGLNEQFF
TGCAGTGCTACCGGACTAGCGGGAGGGCTGAATGAGCAGTTCTTC
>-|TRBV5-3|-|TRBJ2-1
CARSLEAEQETQFF
TGTGCCAGAAGCTTGGAGGCCGAACAAGAGACCCAGTTCTTC
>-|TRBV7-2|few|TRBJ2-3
CASSLITPDTQYF
TGTGCCAGCAGCTTAATAACCCCAGATACGCAGTATTTT
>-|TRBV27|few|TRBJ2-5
CASFGPGSVGQYF
TGTGCCAGCTTTGGTCCAGGGTCGGTCGGGCAGTACTTC
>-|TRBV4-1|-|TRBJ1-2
CASSHPVGAIYGYTF
TGCGCCAGCAGCCACCCCGTAGGGGCGATCTATGGCTACACCTTC
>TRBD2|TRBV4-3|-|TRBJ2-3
CASSQDGEREVGTDTQYF
TGCGCCAGCAGCCAAGATGGTGAGCGGGAGGTAGGCACAGATACGCAGTATTTT
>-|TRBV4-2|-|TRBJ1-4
CASSKRGEEKLFF
TGTGCCAGCAGCAAAAGGGGTGAGGAAAAACTGTTTTTT
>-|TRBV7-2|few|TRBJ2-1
CASSLAGTPMGDEQFF
TGTGCCAGCAGCTTAGCCGGGACTCCCATGGGGGATGAGCAGTTCTTC
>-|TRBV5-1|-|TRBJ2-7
CASSPTQGNYEQYF
TGCGCCAGCAGCCCAACCCAGGGAAACTACGAGCAGTACTTC